This T cell receptor (beta chain) appears in the sequencing data of a study of CD8 T cells in Susac syndrome. Looked up from germline, CDR1 is SGHRS and CDR2 is YFSETQ. Trimming cost V 7 bases and J 3 bases, with 8 bases left between them. The CDR3 is 11 residues long. The authors negatively isolated CD8+ and CD4+ T cells and FACS-enriched TEMRA cells. With random hexamers, reverse transcription was performed on about 0.45 to 1 ug of RNA. Using its own MiXCR run on the immunoSEQ multiplex PCR reads, TCRdb lists one record per CDR3 protein. The sample includes under 300,000 distinct CDR3 sequences, about 96% of them seen just once.

Sequenced input: CD4+ T cells from PBMCs. The rearrangement links TRBV5-1 to TRBJ2-7; D is unclear. The TCR originated in a human donor with Susac syndrome. CDR3 in amino acids: CASGDGYEQYF. As DNA, the CDR3 is TGCGCCAGCGGGGATGGCTACGAGCAGTACTTC.